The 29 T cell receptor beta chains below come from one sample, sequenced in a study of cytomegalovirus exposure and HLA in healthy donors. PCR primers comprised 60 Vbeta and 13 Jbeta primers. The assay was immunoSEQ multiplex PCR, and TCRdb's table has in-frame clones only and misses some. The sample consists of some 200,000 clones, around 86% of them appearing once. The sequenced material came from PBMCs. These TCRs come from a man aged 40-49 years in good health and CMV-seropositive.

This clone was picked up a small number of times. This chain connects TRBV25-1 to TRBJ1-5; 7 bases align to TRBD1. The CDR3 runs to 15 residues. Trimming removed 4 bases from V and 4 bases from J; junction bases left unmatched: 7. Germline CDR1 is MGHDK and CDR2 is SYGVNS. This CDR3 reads CASSGRGQPNQPQHF. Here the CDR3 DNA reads TGTGCCAGCAGTGGACGGGGACAGCCAAATCAGCCCCAGCATTTT.

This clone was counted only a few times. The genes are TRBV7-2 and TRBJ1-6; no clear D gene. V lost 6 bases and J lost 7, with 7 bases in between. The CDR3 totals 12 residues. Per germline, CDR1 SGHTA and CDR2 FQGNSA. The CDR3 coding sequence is TGTGCCAGCAGACAATCAAATTCACCCCTCCACTTT. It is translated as CASRQSNSPLHF.

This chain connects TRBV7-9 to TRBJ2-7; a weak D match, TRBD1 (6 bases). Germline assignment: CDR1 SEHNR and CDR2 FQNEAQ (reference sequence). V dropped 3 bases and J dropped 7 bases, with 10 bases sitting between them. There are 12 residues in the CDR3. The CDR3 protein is CASSFGDTEQYF. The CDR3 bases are TGTGCCAGCAGCTTCGGGGACACGGAGCAGTACTTC.

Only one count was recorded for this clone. CDR3 in DNA: TGTGCCAGCTCACCTATATCGGGACAAAACTCTGGAAACACCATATATTTT. Protein: CASSPISGQNSGNTIYF. This chain joins TRBV18 and TRBJ1-3, with D perhaps matching TRBD1 (6 bases). V lost 3 bases and J lost 0, with 15 bases in between. There are 17 residues in the CDR3. Germline loops: CDR1 KGHSH, CDR2 LQKENI.

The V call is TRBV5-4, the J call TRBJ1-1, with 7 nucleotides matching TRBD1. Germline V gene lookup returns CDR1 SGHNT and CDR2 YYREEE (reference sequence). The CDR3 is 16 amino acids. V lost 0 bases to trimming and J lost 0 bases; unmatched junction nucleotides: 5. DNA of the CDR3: TGTGCCAGCAGCTTGGATCCCGGACAGGTGAACACTGAAGCTTTCTTT. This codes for CASSLDPGQVNTEAFF.

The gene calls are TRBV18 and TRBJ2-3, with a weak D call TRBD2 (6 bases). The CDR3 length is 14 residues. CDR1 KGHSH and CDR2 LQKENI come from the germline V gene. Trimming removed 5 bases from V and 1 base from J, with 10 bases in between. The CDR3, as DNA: TGTGCCAGCTCAAGAGGCGGGGGCACAGATACGCAGTATTTT. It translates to CASSRGGGTDTQYF.

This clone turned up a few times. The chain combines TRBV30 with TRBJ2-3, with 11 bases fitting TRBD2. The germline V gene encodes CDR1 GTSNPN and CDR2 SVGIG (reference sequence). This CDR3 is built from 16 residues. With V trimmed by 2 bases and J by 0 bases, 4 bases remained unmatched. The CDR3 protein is CAWSKLAGASTDTQYF. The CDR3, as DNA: TGTGCCTGGAGTAAACTAGCGGGGGCAAGCACAGATACGCAGTATTTT.

CDR3 protein: CASSVLLYNEQFF. CDR3 nucleotides: TGTGCCAGCAGCGTACTACTATACAATGAGCAGTTCTTC. The chain combines TRBV9 with TRBJ2-1, with no clear D. Germline CDR1 and CDR2: SGDLS and YYNGEE. V lost 1 base and J 4 bases, leaving 6 bases between the germline ends. CDR3 size: 13 residues.

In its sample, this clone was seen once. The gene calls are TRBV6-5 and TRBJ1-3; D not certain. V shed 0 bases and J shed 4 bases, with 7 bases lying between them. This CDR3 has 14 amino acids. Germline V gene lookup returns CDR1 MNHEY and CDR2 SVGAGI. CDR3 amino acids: CASSYSTSGNTIYF. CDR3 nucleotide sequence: TGTGCCAGCAGTTACTCGACATCAGGAAACACCATATATTTT.

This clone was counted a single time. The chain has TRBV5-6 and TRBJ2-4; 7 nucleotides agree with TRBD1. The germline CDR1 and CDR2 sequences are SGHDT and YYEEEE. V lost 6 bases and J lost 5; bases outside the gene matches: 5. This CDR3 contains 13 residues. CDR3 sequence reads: CASTRGQENIQYF. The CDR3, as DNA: TGTGCCAGCACCCGAGGACAGGAAAACATTCAGTACTTC.

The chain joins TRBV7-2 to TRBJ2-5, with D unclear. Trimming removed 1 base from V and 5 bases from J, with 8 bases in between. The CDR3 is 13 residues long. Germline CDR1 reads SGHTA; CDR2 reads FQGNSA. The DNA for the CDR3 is TGTGCCAGCAGCTTAGACTCGATGGAGACCCAGTACTTC. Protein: CASSLDSMETQYF.

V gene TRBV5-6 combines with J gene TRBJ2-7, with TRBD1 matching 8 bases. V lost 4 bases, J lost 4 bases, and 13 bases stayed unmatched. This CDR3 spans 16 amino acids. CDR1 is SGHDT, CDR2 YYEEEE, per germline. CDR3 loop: CASSIYTGTGGYEQYF. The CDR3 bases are TGTGCCAGCAGCATATACACCGGGACAGGAGGATACGAGCAGTACTTC.

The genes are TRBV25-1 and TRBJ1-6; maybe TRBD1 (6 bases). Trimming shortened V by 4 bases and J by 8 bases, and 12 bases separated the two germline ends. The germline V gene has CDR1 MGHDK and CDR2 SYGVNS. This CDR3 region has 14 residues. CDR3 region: CASSAAGDYSPLHF. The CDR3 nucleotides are TGTGCCAGCAGTGCGGCAGGGGATTATTCACCCCTCCACTTT.

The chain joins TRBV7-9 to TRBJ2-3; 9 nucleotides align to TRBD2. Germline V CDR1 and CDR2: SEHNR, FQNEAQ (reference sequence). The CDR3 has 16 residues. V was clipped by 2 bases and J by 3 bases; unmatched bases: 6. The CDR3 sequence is CASSLRSGGPTDTQYF. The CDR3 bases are TGTGCCAGCAGCTTAAGAAGCGGGGGGCCAACAGATACGCAGTATTTT.

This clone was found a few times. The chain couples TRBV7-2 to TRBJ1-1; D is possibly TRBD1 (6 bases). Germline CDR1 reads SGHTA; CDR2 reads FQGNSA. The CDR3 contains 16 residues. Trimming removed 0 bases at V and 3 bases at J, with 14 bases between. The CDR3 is CASSLARQGRDTEAFF. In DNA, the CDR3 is TGTGCCAGCAGCTTAGCGCGGCAGGGGCGGGACACTGAAGCTTTCTTT. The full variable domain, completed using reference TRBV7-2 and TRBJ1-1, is GAGVSQSPSNKVTEKGKDVELRCDPISGHTALYWYRQSLGQGLEFLIYFQGNSAPDKSGLPSDRFSAERTGGSVSTLTIQRTQQEDSAVYLCASSLARQGRDTEAFFGQGTRLTVV.

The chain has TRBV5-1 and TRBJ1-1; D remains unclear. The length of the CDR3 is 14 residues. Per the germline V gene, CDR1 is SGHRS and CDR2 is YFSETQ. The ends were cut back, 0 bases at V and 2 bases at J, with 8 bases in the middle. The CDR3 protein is CASSLAGTNTEAFF. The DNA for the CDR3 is TGCGCCAGCAGCTTGGCAGGCACTAACACTGAAGCTTTCTTT.

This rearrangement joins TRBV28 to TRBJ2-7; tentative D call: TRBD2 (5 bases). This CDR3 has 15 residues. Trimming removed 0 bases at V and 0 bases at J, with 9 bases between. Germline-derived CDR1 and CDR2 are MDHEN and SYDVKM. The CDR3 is CASSLWDFRSYEQYF. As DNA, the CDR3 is TGTGCCAGCAGTTTATGGGACTTCCGCTCCTACGAGCAGTACTTC.

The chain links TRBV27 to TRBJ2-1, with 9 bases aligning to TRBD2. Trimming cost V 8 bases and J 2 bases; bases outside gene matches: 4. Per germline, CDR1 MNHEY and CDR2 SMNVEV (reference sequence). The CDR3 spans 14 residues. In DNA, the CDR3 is TGTGCCAGCCGCGGGGGGGTCCCCTACAATGAGCAGTTCTTC. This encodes CASRGGVPYNEQFF.

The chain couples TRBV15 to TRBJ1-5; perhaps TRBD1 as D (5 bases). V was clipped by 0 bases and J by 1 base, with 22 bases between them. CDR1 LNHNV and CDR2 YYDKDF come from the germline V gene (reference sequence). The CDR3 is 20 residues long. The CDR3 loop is CATSRDLGTGLDGSNQPQHF. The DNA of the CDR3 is TGTGCCACCAGCAGAGATCTGGGGACTGGGCTAGACGGGAGCAATCAGCCCCAGCATTTT. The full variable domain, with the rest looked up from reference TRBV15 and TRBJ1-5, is DAMVIQNPRYQVTQFGKPVTLSCSQTLNHNVMYWYQQKSSQAPKLLFHYYDKDFNNEADTPDNFQSRRPNTSFCFLDIRSPGLGDTAMYLCATSRDLGTGLDGSNQPQHFGDGTRLSIL.

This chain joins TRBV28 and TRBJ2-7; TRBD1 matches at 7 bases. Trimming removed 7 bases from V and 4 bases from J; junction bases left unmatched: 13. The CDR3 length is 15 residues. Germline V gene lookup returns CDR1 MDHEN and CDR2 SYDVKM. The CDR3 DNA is TGTGCCAGCACCGAACCCGGGACAGTGCTTTACGAGCAGTACTTC. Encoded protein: CASTEPGTVLYEQYF.

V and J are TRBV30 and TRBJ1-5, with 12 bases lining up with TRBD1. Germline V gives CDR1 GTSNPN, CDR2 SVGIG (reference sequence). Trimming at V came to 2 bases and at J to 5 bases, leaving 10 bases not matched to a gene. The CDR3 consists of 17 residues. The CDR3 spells CAWSPTRDRGRDQPQHF. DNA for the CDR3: TGTGCCTGGAGTCCAACCCGGGACAGGGGGCGAGATCAGCCCCAGCATTTT.

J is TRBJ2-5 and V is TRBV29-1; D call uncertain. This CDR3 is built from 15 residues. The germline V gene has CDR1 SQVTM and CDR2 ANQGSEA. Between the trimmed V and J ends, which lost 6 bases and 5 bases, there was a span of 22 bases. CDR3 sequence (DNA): TGCAGCGTAAAATCGAGGCAGTCAGTTGGGGAGACCCAGTACTTC. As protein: CSVKSRQSVGETQYF.

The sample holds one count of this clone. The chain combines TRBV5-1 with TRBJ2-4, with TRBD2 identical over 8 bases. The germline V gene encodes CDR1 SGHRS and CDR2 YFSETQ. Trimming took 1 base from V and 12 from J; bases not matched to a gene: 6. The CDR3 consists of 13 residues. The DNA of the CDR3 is TGCGCCAGCAGCTTGTCGGGGACTAGTTCTCAGTACTTC. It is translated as CASSLSGTSSQYF.

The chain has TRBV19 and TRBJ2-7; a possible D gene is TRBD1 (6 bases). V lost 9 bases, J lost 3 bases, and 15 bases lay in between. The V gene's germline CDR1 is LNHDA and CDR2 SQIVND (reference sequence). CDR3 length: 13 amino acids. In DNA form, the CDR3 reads TGTGCCAGAACGGACCTAGGGGGCTACGAGCAGTACTTC. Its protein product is CARTDLGGYEQYF.

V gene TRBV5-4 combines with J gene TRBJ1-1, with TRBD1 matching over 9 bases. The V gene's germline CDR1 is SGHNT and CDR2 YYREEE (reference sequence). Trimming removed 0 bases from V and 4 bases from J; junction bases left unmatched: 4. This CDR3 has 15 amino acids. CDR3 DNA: TGTGCCAGCAGCTTGGGGAAACAGGGGGCCACTGAAGCTTTCTTT. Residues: CASSLGKQGATEAFF.

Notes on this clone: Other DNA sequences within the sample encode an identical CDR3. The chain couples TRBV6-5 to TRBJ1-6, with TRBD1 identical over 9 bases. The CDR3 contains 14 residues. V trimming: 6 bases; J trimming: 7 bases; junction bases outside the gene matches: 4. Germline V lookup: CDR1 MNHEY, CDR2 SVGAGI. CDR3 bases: TGTGCCAGCAGCCGCACAGGGGGCAATTCACCCCTCCACTTT. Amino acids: CASSRTGGNSPLHF.

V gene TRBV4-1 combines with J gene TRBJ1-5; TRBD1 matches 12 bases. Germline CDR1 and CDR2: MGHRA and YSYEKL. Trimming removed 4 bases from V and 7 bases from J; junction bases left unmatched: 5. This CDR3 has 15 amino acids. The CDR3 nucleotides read TGCGCCAGCAGCCCAGGGACAGGGGGCTCACAGCCCCAGCATTTT. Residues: CASSPGTGGSQPQHF.

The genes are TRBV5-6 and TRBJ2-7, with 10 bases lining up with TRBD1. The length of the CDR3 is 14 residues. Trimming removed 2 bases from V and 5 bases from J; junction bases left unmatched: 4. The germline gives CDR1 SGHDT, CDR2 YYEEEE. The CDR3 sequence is CASSFWDRGNEQYF. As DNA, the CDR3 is TGTGCCAGCAGCTTCTGGGACAGGGGTAACGAGCAGTACTTC. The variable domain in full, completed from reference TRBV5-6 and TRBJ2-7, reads DAGVTQSPTHLIKTRGQQVTLRCSPKSGHDTVSWYQQALGQGPQFIFQYYEEEERQRGNFPDRFSGHQFPNYSSELNVNALLLGDSALYLCASSFWDRGNEQYFGPGTRLTVT.

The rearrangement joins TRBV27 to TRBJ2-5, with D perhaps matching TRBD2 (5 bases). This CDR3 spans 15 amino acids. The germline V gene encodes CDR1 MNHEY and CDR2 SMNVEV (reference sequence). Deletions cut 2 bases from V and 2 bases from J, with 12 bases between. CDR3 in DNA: TGTGCCAGCAGTTTACGGAGCGGTATACAAGAGACCCAGTACTTC. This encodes CASSLRSGIQETQYF.